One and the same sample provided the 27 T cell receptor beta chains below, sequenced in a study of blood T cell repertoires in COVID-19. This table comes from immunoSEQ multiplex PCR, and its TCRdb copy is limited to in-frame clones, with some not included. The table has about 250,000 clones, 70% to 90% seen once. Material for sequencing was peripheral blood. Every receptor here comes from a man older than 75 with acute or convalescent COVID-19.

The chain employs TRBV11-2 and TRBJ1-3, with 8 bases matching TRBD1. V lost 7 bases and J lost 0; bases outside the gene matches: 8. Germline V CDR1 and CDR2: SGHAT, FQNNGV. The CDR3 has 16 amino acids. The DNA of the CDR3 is TGTGCCAGCACCCTAGGACAGGGACACTCTGGAAACACCATATATTTT. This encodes CASTLGQGHSGNTIYF.

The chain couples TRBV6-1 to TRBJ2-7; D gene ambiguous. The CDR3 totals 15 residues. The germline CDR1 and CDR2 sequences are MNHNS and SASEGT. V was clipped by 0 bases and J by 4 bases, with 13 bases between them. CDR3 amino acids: CASSEATNNRYEQYF. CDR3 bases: TGTGCCAGCAGTGAAGCTACTAACAACCGATACGAGCAGTACTTC.

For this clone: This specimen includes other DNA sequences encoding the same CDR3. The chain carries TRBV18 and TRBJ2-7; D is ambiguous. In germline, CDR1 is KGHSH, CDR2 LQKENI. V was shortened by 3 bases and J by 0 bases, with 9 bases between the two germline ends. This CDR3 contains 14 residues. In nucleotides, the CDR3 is TGTGCCAGCTCACCCGCGGCTAGCTCCTACGAGCAGTACTTC. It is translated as CASSPAASSYEQYF.

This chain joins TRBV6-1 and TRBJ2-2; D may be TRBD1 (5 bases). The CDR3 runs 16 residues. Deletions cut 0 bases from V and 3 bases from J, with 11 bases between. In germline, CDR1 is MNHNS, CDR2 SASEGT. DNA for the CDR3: TGTGCCAGCAGTGAAGCGCATAGGGGTCACACCGGGGAGCTGTTTTTT. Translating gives CASSEAHRGHTGELFF.

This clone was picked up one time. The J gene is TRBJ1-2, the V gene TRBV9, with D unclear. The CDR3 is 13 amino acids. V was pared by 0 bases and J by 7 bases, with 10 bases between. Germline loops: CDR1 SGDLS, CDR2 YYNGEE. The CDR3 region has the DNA TGTGCCAGCAGCGTAGGGTTCGTGAGTGGCTACACCTTC. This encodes CASSVGFVSGYTF.

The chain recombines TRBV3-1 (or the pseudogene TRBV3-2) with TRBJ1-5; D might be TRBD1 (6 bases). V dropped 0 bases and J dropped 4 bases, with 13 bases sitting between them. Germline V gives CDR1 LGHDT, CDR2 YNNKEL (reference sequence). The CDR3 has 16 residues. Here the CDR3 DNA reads TGTGCCAGCAGCCAAGACCACCGGACAGAGAATCAGCCCCAGCATTTT. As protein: CASSQDHRTENQPQHF.

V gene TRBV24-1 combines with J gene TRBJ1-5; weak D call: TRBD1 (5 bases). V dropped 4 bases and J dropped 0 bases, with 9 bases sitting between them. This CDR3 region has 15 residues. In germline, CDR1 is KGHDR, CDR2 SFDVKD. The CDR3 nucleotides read TGTGCCACCAGTGAGGGGGACTTTAGCAATCAGCCCCAGCATTTT. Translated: CATSEGDFSNQPQHF.

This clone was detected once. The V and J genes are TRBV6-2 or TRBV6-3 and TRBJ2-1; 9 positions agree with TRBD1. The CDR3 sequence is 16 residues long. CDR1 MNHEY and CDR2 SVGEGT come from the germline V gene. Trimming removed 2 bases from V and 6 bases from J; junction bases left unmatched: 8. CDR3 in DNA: TGTGCCAGCAGTTACCCCGACAGGGGGGGAGGCAATGAGCAGTTCTTC. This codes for CASSYPDRGGGNEQFF.

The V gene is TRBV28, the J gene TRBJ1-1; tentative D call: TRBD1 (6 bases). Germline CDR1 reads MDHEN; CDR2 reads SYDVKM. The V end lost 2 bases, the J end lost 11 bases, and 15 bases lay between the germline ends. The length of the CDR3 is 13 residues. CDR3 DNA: TGTGCCAGCAGTTTACAGGGGAACCTGGGTGCTTTCTTT. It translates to CASSLQGNLGAFF.

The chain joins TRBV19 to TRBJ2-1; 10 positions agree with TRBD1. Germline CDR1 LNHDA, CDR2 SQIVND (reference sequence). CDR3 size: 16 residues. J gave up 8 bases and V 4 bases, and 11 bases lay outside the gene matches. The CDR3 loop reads CASSNPRDRGGDEQFF. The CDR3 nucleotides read TGTGCCAGTAGTAACCCCCGGGACAGGGGCGGCGATGAGCAGTTCTTC.

The CDR3: CASSLVGYEQYF. CDR3 sequence (DNA): TGTGCCAGCAGTTTAGTCGGGTACGAGCAGTACTTC. The V and J genes are TRBV28 and TRBJ2-7; D ambiguous. The length of the CDR3 is 12 residues. Germline CDR1 is MDHEN and CDR2 is SYDVKM. Trimming shortened V by 2 bases and J by 4 bases, and 6 bases separated the two germline ends.

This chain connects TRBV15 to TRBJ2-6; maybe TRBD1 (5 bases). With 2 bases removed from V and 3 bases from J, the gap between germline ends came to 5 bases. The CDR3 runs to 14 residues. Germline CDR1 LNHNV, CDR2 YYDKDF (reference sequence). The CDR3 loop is CATSRRGGANVLTF. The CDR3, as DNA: TGTGCCACCAGCAGAAGGGGTGGGGCCAACGTCCTGACTTTC.

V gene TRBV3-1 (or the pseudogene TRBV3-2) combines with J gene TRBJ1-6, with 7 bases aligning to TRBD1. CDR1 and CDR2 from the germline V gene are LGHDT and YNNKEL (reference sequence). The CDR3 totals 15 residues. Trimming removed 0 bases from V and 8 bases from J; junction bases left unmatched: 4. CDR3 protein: CASSQERTGHSPLHF. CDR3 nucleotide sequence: TGTGCCAGCAGCCAAGAAAGGACAGGTCATTCACCCCTCCACTTT.

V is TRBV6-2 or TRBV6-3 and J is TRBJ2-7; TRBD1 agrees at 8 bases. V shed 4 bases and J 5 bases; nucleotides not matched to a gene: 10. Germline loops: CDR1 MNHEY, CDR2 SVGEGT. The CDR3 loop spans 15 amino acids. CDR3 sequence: CASSLTGGSFNEQYF. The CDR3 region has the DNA TGTGCCAGCAGTTTAACAGGGGGATCGTTTAACGAGCAGTACTTC.

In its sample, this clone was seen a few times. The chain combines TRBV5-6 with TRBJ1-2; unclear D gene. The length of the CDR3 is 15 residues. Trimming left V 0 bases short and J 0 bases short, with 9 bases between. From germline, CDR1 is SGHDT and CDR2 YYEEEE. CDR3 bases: TGTGCCAGCAGCTTGGAGGGAGGGCCTAACTATGGCTACACCTTC. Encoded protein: CASSLEGGPNYGYTF.

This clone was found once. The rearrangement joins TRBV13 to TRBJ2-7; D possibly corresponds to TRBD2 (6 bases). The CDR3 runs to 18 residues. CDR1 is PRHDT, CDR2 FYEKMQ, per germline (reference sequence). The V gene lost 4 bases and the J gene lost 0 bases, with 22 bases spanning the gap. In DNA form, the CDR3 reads TGTGCCAGCAGCTGGGGGATTCCAAGGGACTCACCCTCCTACGAGCAGTACTTC. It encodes CASSWGIPRDSPSYEQYF. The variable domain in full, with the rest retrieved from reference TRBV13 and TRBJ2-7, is AAGVIQSPRHLIKEKRETATLKCYPIPRHDTVYWYQQGPGQDPQFLISFYEKMQSDKGSIPDRFSAQQFSDYHSELNMSSLELGDSALYFCASSWGIPRDSPSYEQYFGPGTRLTVT.

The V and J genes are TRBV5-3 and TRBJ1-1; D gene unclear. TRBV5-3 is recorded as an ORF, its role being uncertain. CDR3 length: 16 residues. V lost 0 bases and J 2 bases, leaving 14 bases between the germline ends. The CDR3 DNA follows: TGTGCCAGAAGCTTGGTTTTTTTGGGCCCAAACACTGAAGCTTTCTTT. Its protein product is CARSLVFLGPNTEAFF.

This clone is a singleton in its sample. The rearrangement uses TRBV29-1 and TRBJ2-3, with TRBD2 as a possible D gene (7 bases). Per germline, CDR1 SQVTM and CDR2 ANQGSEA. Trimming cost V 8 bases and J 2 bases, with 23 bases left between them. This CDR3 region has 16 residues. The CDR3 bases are TGCAGCTCGTCTGAGGGGGGGGGAATGAACACAGATACGCAGTATTTT. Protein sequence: CSSSEGGGMNTDTQYF.

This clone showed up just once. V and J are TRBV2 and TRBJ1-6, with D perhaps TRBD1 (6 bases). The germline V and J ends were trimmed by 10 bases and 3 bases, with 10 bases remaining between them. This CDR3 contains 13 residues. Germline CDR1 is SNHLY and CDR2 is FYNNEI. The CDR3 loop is CATVGGYNSPLHF. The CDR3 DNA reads TGTGCCACGGTAGGGGGCTATAATTCACCCCTCCACTTT.

The CDR3 coding sequence is TGTGCCAGCAGTTTATTAAGGACTACGGGTTTATACAATGAGCAGTTCTTC. Translated: CASSLLRTTGLYNEQFF. The chain couples TRBV27 to TRBJ2-1; D is perhaps TRBD2 (6 bases). The germline gives CDR1 MNHEY, CDR2 SMNVEV (reference sequence). This CDR3 has 17 amino acids. V was clipped by 1 base and J by 4 bases, with 17 bases between them.

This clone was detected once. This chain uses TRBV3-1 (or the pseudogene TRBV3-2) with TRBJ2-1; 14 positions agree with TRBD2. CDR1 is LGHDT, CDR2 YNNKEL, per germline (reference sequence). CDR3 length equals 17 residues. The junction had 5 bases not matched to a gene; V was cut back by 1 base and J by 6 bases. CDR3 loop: CASSQVAGLAGVNEQFF. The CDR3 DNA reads TGTGCCAGCAGCCAAGTAGCGGGACTAGCGGGGGTCAATGAGCAGTTCTTC.

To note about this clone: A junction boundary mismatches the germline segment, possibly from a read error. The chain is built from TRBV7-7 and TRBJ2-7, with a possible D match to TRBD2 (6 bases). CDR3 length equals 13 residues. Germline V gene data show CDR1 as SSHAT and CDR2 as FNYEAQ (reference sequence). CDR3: CASSLAEDYEQYF. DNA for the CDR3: TGTGCTAGCAGCTTAGCGGAGGACTACGAGCAGTACTTC.

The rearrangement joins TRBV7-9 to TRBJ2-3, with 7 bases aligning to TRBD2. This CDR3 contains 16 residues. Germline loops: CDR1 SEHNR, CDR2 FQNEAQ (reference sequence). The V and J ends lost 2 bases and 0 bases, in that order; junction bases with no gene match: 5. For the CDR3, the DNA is TGTGCCAGCAGCTTACGTGGGGGGGGGAGCACAGATACGCAGTATTTT. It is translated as CASSLRGGGSTDTQYF.

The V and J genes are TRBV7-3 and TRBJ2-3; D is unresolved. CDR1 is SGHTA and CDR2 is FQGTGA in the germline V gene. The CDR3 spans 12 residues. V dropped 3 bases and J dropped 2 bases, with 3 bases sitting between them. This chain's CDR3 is CASSFNTDTQYF. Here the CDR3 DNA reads TGTGCCAGCAGCTTTAACACAGATACGCAGTATTTT.

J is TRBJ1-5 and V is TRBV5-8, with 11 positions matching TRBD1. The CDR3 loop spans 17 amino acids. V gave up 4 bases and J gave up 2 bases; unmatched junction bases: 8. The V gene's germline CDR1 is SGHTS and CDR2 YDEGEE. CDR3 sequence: CASSVGQGDPRNQPQHF. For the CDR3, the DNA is TGTGCCAGCAGCGTGGGACAGGGGGACCCTCGCAATCAGCCCCAGCATTTT.

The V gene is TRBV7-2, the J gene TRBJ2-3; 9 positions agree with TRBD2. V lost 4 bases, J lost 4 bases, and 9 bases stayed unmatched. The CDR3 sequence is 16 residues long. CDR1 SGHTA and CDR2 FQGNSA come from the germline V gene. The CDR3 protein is CASSSSSGVASDTQYF. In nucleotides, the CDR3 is TGTGCCAGCAGCTCCTCTAGCGGGGTCGCGTCAGATACGCAGTATTTT. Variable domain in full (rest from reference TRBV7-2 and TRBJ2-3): GAGVSQSPSNKVTEKGKDVELRCDPISGHTALYWYRQSLGQGLEFLIYFQGNSAPDKSGLPSDRFSAERTGGSVSTLTIQRTQQEDSAVYLCASSSSSGVASDTQYFGPGTRLTVL.

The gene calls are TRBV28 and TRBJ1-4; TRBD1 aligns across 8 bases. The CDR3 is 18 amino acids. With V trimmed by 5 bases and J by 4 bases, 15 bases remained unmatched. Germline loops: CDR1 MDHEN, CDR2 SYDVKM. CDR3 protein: CASSGGTGDPRGNEKLFF. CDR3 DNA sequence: TGTGCCAGCAGTGGGGGGACAGGAGATCCAAGAGGTAATGAAAAACTGTTTTTT. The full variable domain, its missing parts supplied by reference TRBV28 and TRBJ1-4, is DVKVTQSSRYLVKRTGEKVFLECVQDMDHENMFWYRQDPGLGLRLIYFSYDVKMKEKGDIPEGYSVSREKKERFSLILESASTNQTSMYLCASSGGTGDPRGNEKLFFGSGTQLSVL.